This TCR beta chain was sequenced in a study of blood T cell repertoires in COVID-19. Looking at the study overall: Acute and convalescent COVID-19 specimens originated in the United States, Italy and Spain.

Adults between roughly 18 and 95 years of age took part from fewer than 30 US areas. Cohorts were based on clinical histories the participants reported. Some clones are missing from TCRdb's copy, which holds only in-frame ones; the method was immunoSEQ multiplex PCR. The sample includes 120,000 to 150,000 clones, around four fifths of them seen just once. This clone was counted between two and nine times. The source material was PBMCs or T cells enriched from blood (not recorded which). This receptor was taken from a woman between 40 and 55 years old who had recovered from COVID-19.

The CDR3, as DNA: TGTGCCAGCAGCTCAGGTCTTGGGAGCTCCTATAATTCACCCCTCCACTTT. Encoded protein: CASSSGLGSSYNSPLHF. The V call is TRBV9, the J call TRBJ1-6; D uncertain. CDR3 length: 17 amino acids. CDR1 and CDR2 (germline): SGDLS, YYNGEE. Trimming cost V 4 bases and J 0 bases, with 14 bases left between them.